This TCR beta chain derives from a study of OX40 agonist ivuxolimab in advanced cancers. The data were produced by immunoSEQ multiplex PCR, yet TCRdb's version contains in-frame clones alone and is incomplete. This repertoire shows around 78,000 clones, approximately 84% found once; its top ten account for around 4.2%. The ends were cut back, 3 bases at V and 0 bases at J, with 9 bases in the middle. The germline V gene encodes CDR1 SGHTA and CDR2 FQGNSA. This CDR3 is 14 amino acids long. Sequenced here: CD4+ or CD8+ T cells sorted from blood, sampled in a trial of the OX40 agonist ivuxolimab. V is TRBV7-2 and J is TRBJ2-7; D is unresolved. The receptor was isolated from an adult with an advanced solid tumor such as melanoma, head and neck, liver or kidney cancer. CDR3 nucleotide sequence: TGTGCCAGCAGCTTCTCCCACGACTCCTACGAGCAGTACTTC. Translated, it gives CASSFSHDSYEQYF.